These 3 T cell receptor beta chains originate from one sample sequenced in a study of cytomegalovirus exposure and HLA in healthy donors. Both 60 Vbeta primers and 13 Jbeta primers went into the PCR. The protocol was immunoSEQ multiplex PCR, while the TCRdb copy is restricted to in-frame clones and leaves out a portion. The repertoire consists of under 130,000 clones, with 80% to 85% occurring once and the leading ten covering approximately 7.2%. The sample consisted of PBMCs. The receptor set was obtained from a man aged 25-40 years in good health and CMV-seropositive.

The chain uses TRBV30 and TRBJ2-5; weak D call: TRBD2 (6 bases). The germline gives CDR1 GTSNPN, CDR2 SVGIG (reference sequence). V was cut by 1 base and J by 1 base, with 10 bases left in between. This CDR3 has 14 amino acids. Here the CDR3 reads CAWSGLSGQETQYF. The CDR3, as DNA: TGTGCCTGGAGTGGACTTAGCGGCCAAGAGACCCAGTACTTC.

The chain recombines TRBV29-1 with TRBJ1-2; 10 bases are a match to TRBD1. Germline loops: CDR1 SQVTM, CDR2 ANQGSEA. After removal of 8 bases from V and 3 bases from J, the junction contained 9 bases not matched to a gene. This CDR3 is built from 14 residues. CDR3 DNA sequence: TGCAGCACTGGTCCCGGACAGGGGGACTATGGCTACACCTTC. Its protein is CSTGPGQGDYGYTF.

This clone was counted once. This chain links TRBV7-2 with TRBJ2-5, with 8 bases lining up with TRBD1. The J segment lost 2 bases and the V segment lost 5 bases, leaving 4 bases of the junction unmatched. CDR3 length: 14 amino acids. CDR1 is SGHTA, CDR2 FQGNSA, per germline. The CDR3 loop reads CASSPGGQQETQYF. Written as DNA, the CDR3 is TGTGCCAGCAGCCCAGGGGGCCAACAAGAGACCCAGTACTTC.